These 32 T cell receptor beta chains were all obtained from the same sample, sequenced in a study of blood T cell repertoires in COVID-19. Profiling relied on immunoSEQ multiplex PCR, and the TCRdb table lists in-frame clones only, not all of them. The profile shows about 260,000 clones, about 88% of them singletons. The sequenced sample consisted of peripheral blood. Source of these receptors: a woman younger than 45 with COVID-19, enrolled during active disease.

The J gene is TRBJ2-7, the V gene TRBV9; 7 nucleotides line up with TRBD2. Trimming removed 3 bases from V and 4 bases from J; junction bases left unmatched: 4. The CDR3 contains 13 residues. Germline CDR1 is SGDLS and CDR2 is YYNGEE. In nucleotides, the CDR3 is TGTGCCAGCAGCGGGGGGGGAGGGTACGAGCAGTACTTC. Its translation: CASSGGGGYEQYF.

V gene TRBV28 combines with J gene TRBJ1-4; D unclear. From germline, CDR1 is MDHEN and CDR2 SYDVKM. The CDR3 contains 14 residues. V dropped 3 bases and J dropped 13 bases, with 18 bases sitting between them. The CDR3 coding sequence is TGTGCCAGCAGTTTTAACCCTGCCCGGGAGGGACTGTTTTTT. Translated, it gives CASSFNPAREGLFF.

The J gene is TRBJ2-1, the V gene TRBV27; maybe TRBD2 (5 bases). The germline V gene encodes CDR1 MNHEY and CDR2 SMNVEV (reference sequence). V lost 7 bases to trimming and J lost 4 bases, with 14 bases between them. The CDR3 is 14 residues long. CDR3: CASMKGVGYNEQFF. The CDR3 DNA follows: TGTGCCAGCATGAAGGGAGTAGGTTACAATGAGCAGTTCTTC.

The chain couples TRBV27 to TRBJ2-1, with 7 bases identical to TRBD2. Germline loops: CDR1 MNHEY, CDR2 SMNVEV (reference sequence). CDR3 length equals 15 residues. Germline trimming cut 3 bases from V and 12 bases from J; bases unmatched to any gene: 14. The CDR3 sequence: CASSFSSAGLVRQFF. CDR3 coding DNA: TGTGCCAGCAGTTTTTCGTCAGCGGGGTTAGTAAGGCAGTTCTTC.

The V and J genes are TRBV14 and TRBJ2-7, with a weak D call TRBD1 (5 bases). CDR1 and CDR2 (germline): SGHDN, FVKESK. Deletions cut 4 bases from V and 6 bases from J, with 16 bases between. The CDR3 sequence is 14 residues long. CDR3 sequence: CASSLVLGLGEQYF. The DNA of the CDR3 is TGTGCCAGCAGCCTGGTTCTGGGGCTGGGCGAGCAGTACTTC. The variable domain in full, completed from reference TRBV14 and TRBJ2-7, reads EAGVTQFPSHSVIEKGQTVTLRCDPISGHDNLYWYRRVMGKEIKFLLHFVKESKQDESGMPNNRFLAERTGGTYSTLKVQPAELEDSGVYFCASSLVLGLGEQYFGPGTRLTVT.

This chain's CDR3 is CASSTRGTGELFF. Here the CDR3 DNA reads TGTGCCAGTAGTACCAGGGGCACCGGGGAGCTGTTTTTT. J is TRBJ2-2 and V is TRBV19, with D perhaps TRBD1 (6 bases). Germline V lookup: CDR1 LNHDA, CDR2 SQIVND (reference sequence). The CDR3 sequence is 13 residues long. Trimming pared 4 bases from V and 4 bases from J, leaving 7 bases between.

This chain connects TRBV18 to TRBJ2-2; tentatively, D is TRBD2 (6 bases). The CDR3 consists of 17 residues. CDR1 is KGHSH and CDR2 is LQKENI in the germline V gene. Trimming cost V 1 base and J 1 base, with 13 bases left between them. The CDR3 spells CASSPLRGTWNTGELFF. As DNA, the CDR3 is TGTGCCAGCTCACCACTCCGCGGGACCTGGAACACCGGGGAGCTGTTTTTT.

V is TRBV7-8 and J is TRBJ1-4; 7 nucleotides line up with TRBD1. The CDR3 spans 15 residues. Germline lookup yields CDR1 SGHVS and CDR2 FQNEAQ. V gave up 4 bases and J gave up 9 bases; unmatched junction bases: 11. The chain's CDR3 is CASSSDRVRQKKLFF. The CDR3, as DNA: TGTGCCAGCAGCTCCGACAGGGTTCGTCAGAAAAAACTGTTTTTT.

J is TRBJ2-7 and V is TRBV9; the D is unclear. This CDR3 comprises 15 residues. V shed 0 bases and J shed 2 bases, with 12 bases lying between them. CDR1 and CDR2 (germline): SGDLS, YYNGEE. CDR3 in DNA: TGTGCCAGCAGCGTAGGTATTGGCATTACCTACGAGCAGTACTTC. This codes for CASSVGIGITYEQYF.

The chain carries TRBV11-2 and TRBJ2-7; tentatively, D is TRBD2 (6 bases). Germline V gene lookup returns CDR1 SGHAT and CDR2 FQNNGV. This CDR3 has 11 residues. V was shortened by 5 bases and J by 12 bases, with 14 bases between the two germline ends. The CDR3 loop is CASSDSGGVYF. CDR3 sequence (DNA): TGTGCCAGCAGCGACAGCGGCGGGGTGTACTTC.

V usage is TRBV18 and J usage is TRBJ1-5, with 9 bases fitting TRBD1. Germline values: CDR1 KGHSH, CDR2 LQKENI. The V segment lost 3 bases and the J segment 0 bases; nucleotides outside the gene matches: 3. The CDR3 sequence is 16 residues long. CDR3 protein: CASSPMGQGSNQPQHF. Written as DNA, the CDR3 is TGTGCCAGCTCACCGATGGGACAGGGTAGCAATCAGCCCCAGCATTTT.

This chain joins TRBV15 and TRBJ2-2, with D perhaps matching TRBD1 (5 bases). The germline CDR1 and CDR2 sequences are LNHNV and YYDKDF (reference sequence). The CDR3 is 15 amino acids. The ends were cut back, 3 bases at V and 0 bases at J, with 8 bases in the middle. The CDR3 DNA reads TGTGCCACCAGCAGGACAGTGGCGAACACCGGGGAGCTGTTTTTT. It encodes CATSRTVANTGELFF.

This clone has only one observation. This sequence joins TRBV29-1 and TRBJ2-1; TRBD2 matches 11 bases. CDR1 is SQVTM, CDR2 ANQGSEA, per germline. CDR3 size: 16 residues. J gave up 9 bases and V 0 bases, and 10 bases lay outside the gene matches. The CDR3 sequence is CSVEDPPGTSGSEQFF. CDR3 in DNA: TGCAGCGTTGAAGATCCCCCCGGGACTAGCGGTAGTGAGCAGTTCTTC.

The chain recombines TRBV7-2 with TRBJ1-2, with D uncertain. Looked up from germline, CDR1 is SGHTA and CDR2 is FQGNSA. V shed 1 base and J shed 4 bases, with 4 bases lying between them. The CDR3 runs 12 residues. CDR3 sequence (DNA): TGTGCCAGCAGCTTAGACTCCTATGGCTACACCTTC. Protein product: CASSLDSYGYTF.

V and J are TRBV27 and TRBJ2-1; 7 nucleotides match TRBD2. The CDR3 covers 16 residues. J was trimmed by 1 base and V by 2 bases; bases with no gene match: 5. Germline V gives CDR1 MNHEY, CDR2 SMNVEV (reference sequence). Here the CDR3 DNA reads TGTGCCAGCAGTTTACGAGGGACTACTTCCTACAATGAGCAGTTCTTC. Translating it yields CASSLRGTTSYNEQFF.

The genes are TRBV7-9 and TRBJ2-5, with 7 bases that match TRBD1. Germline CDR1 SEHNR, CDR2 FQNEAQ (reference sequence). The CDR3 loop spans 14 amino acids. The J segment lost 5 bases and the V segment lost 5 bases, leaving 8 bases of the junction unmatched. CDR3 amino acids: CASSLRQGTETQYF. CDR3 nucleotide sequence: TGTGCCAGCAGCCTAAGACAGGGTACGGAGACCCAGTACTTC.

The V and J genes are TRBV6-1 and TRBJ2-1, with TRBD2 matching 11 bases. Germline V gene data show CDR1 as MNHNS and CDR2 as SASEGT. The V gene end was trimmed by 7 bases and the J gene end by 7 bases; junction bases not matched to a gene: 9. This CDR3 has 15 residues. CDR3 in amino acids: CASTEPGLAVNEQFF. The CDR3 region has the DNA TGTGCCAGCACCGAACCGGGACTAGCGGTTAATGAGCAGTTCTTC.

The V call is TRBV30, the J call TRBJ2-1, with TRBD2 identical over 9 bases. The CDR3 runs 18 residues. Germline V lookup: CDR1 GTSNPN, CDR2 SVGIG (reference sequence). J gave up 4 bases and V 2 bases, and 15 bases lay outside the gene matches. This chain's CDR3 is CAWSLLDGGLAKYNEQFF. Here the CDR3 DNA reads TGTGCCTGGAGTTTATTGGACGGAGGACTAGCGAAGTACAATGAGCAGTTCTTC.

CDR3 bases: TGTGCCAGCAGCCCACGGACAGGGGAATATGGCTACACCTTC. This codes for CASSPRTGEYGYTF. The chain uses TRBV7-6 and TRBJ1-2; TRBD1 matches at 9 bases. Germline loops: CDR1 SGHVS, CDR2 FNYEAQ. V lost 5 bases, J lost 5 bases, and 6 bases stayed unmatched. The CDR3 loop spans 14 amino acids.

The chain recombines TRBV28 with TRBJ1-1; TRBD1 aligns across 7 bases. V trimming: 2 bases; J trimming: 2 bases; junction bases outside the gene matches: 11. The CDR3 totals 17 residues. Germline CDR1 is MDHEN and CDR2 is SYDVKM. The CDR3 bases are TGTGCCAGCAGTTTACCGCCCGGACAGGTCGGAAACACTGAAGCTTTCTTT. Translation: CASSLPPGQVGNTEAFF.

The gene calls are TRBV28 and TRBJ1-2, with a weak D call TRBD1 (6 bases). CDR1 and CDR2 (germline): MDHEN, SYDVKM. Trimming removed 6 bases from V and 14 bases from J, with 16 bases in between. There are 11 residues in the CDR3. The CDR3 is CASSTGQTTTF. DNA for the CDR3: TGTGCCAGCAGCACAGGACAGACCACAACCTTC.

This chain joins TRBV29-1 and TRBJ2-7; TRBD1 matches 9 bases. With 6 bases clipped from V and 4 bases from J, the junction kept 7 bases outside the gene matches. CDR1 is SQVTM, CDR2 ANQGSEA, per germline. CDR3 length: 13 amino acids. CDR3 in DNA: TGCAGCGTATGGACAGGGGCGAGGTACGAGCAGTACTTC. Translated: CSVWTGARYEQYF.

V gene TRBV7-9 combines with J gene TRBJ2-5; 9 bases line up with TRBD2. V shed 5 bases and J 1 base; nucleotides not matched to a gene: 8. The CDR3 covers 16 residues. Germline CDR1 SEHNR, CDR2 FQNEAQ (reference sequence). CDR3 coding DNA: TGTGCCAGCAGCCCGAAAGCGGGAGGCTTCCAAGAGACCCAGTACTTC. It is translated as CASSPKAGGFQETQYF.

This CDR3 reads CASSQEWVSGENIQYF. In DNA form, the CDR3 reads TGCGCCAGCAGCCAAGAATGGGTTTCAGGGGAAAACATTCAGTACTTC. This chain joins TRBV4-1 and TRBJ2-4; D may be TRBD1 (6 bases). Germline CDR1 reads MGHRA; CDR2 reads YSYEKL. V gave up 0 bases and J gave up 5 bases, with 14 bases separating them. CDR3 size: 16 residues.

The chain employs TRBV28 and TRBJ1-2; 7 bases map to TRBD1. The CDR3 is 14 amino acids. Unmatched junction bases numbered 8, after V lost 2 bases and J lost 8 bases. Per germline, CDR1 MDHEN and CDR2 SYDVKM. CDR3 sequence reads: CASSLLRGPRGYTF. Written as DNA, the CDR3 is TGTGCCAGCAGTTTACTTAGGGGGCCGAGGGGCTACACCTTC.

The rearrangement uses TRBV6-2 or TRBV6-3 and TRBJ2-3; D perhaps matches TRBD2 (6 bases). The CDR3 length is 17 residues. Trimming left V 4 bases short and J 0 bases short, with 17 bases between. The germline V gene has CDR1 MNHEY and CDR2 SVGEGT. The CDR3 DNA reads as TGTGCCAGCAGTTTTAACGACGGGGGACCAAGCACAGATACGCAGTATTTT. Its translation is CASSFNDGGPSTDTQYF.

The chain links TRBV19 to TRBJ1-4; D is unresolved. The ends were cut back, 6 bases at V and 0 bases at J, with 11 bases in the middle. This CDR3 is 15 amino acids long. Germline CDR1 is LNHDA and CDR2 is SQIVND (reference sequence). CDR3 loop: CASRPQASTNEKLFF. The CDR3 DNA reads as TGTGCCAGTAGACCTCAGGCTTCAACTAATGAAAAACTGTTTTTT. The full variable domain, its missing parts supplied by reference TRBV19 and TRBJ1-4, is DGGITQSPKYLFRKEGQNVTLSCEQNLNHDAMYWYRQDPGQGLRLIYYSQIVNDFQKGDIAEGYSVSREKKESFPLTVTSAQKNPTAFYLCASRPQASTNEKLFFGSGTQLSVL.

The chain employs TRBV4-1 and TRBJ2-7; no firm D call. The CDR3 is 15 residues long. The germline V gene has CDR1 MGHRA and CDR2 YSYEKL. Trimming took 0 bases from V and 3 from J, leaving 12 bases between them. This CDR3 reads CASSQDASGYYEQYF. CDR3 nucleotide sequence: TGCGCCAGCAGCCAAGATGCGTCCGGGTACTACGAGCAGTACTTC.

This sequence joins TRBV25-1 and TRBJ2-1; D is undetermined. V shed 4 bases and J shed 12 bases, with 10 bases lying between them. Germline V CDR1 and CDR2: MGHDK, SYGVNS. The CDR3 is 11 amino acids. CDR3 in DNA: TGTGCCAGCAGTGTTTCCGGTGGGCAGTTCTTC. Protein: CASSVSGGQFF.

V is TRBV6-1 and J is TRBJ1-5; D remains ambiguous. V was cut by 2 bases and J by 4 bases, with 15 bases left in between. The CDR3 sequence is 16 residues long. The germline V gene encodes CDR1 MNHNS and CDR2 SASEGT. The CDR3: CASSEWPEGLNQPQHF. In DNA form, the CDR3 reads TGTGCCAGCAGTGAATGGCCGGAGGGCCTAAATCAGCCCCAGCATTTT.

This rearrangement joins TRBV30 to TRBJ1-2; D unclear. Trimming removed 2 bases at V and 5 bases at J, with 9 bases between. Germline-derived CDR1 and CDR2 are GTSNPN and SVGIG (reference sequence). The CDR3 runs to 12 residues. CDR3 loop: CAWSPDTYGYTF. CDR3 sequence (DNA): TGTGCCTGGAGTCCTGACACTTATGGCTACACCTTC.

The chain joins TRBV5-1 to TRBJ2-1; 9 positions match TRBD1. The germline V gene encodes CDR1 SGHRS and CDR2 YFSETQ. CDR3 length: 16 amino acids. The J segment lost 3 bases and the V segment lost 0 bases, leaving 4 bases of the junction unmatched. The CDR3: CASSLVGGQGYNEQFF. CDR3 DNA sequence: TGCGCCAGCAGCTTGGTTGGGGGACAGGGCTACAATGAGCAGTTCTTC.